The 30 T cell receptor beta chains below were found in one sample sequenced in a study of blood T cell repertoires in COVID-19. Profiling relied on immunoSEQ multiplex PCR, and the TCRdb table lists in-frame clones only, not all of them. The data show 200,000 to 250,000 clones, about 91% seen once. The sample comprised peripheral blood. All receptors derive from an elderly man with acute or convalescent COVID-19.

The rearrangement links TRBV19 to TRBJ2-1, with TRBD2 identical over 8 bases. The CDR3 covers 14 residues. Germline V gives CDR1 LNHDA, CDR2 SQIVND (reference sequence). The J segment lost 9 bases and the V segment lost 1 base, leaving 5 bases of the junction unmatched. CDR3 sequence: CASSIGGGPVEQFF. CDR3 in DNA: TGTGCCAGTAGTATAGGCGGGGGGCCGGTTGAGCAGTTCTTC. The full variable domain, with the rest looked up from reference TRBV19 and TRBJ2-1, is DGGITQSPKYLFRKEGQNVTLSCEQNLNHDAMYWYRQDPGQGLRLIYYSQIVNDFQKGDIAEGYSVSREKKESFPLTVTSAQKNPTAFYLCASSIGGGPVEQFFGPGTRLTVL.

This clone is a singleton in its sample. The chain uses TRBV5-6 and TRBJ2-3; the match to TRBD1 covers 8 bases. CDR1 and CDR2 (germline): SGHDT, YYEEEE. V lost 4 bases, J lost 0 bases, and 4 bases stayed unmatched. CDR3 length: 15 residues. CDR3 in DNA: TGTGCCAGCAGCAAGGACAGGGATAGCACAGATACGCAGTATTTT. Protein product: CASSKDRDSTDTQYF. Supplemented by reference TRBV5-6 and TRBJ2-3, the full variable domain reads DAGVTQSPTHLIKTRGQQVTLRCSPKSGHDTVSWYQQALGQGPQFIFQYYEEEERQRGNFPDRFSGHQFPNYSSELNVNALLLGDSALYLCASSKDRDSTDTQYFGPGTRLTVL.

The rearrangement joins TRBV6-2 or TRBV6-3 to TRBJ1-1; D call uncertain. This CDR3 is built from 16 residues. From germline, CDR1 is MNHEY and CDR2 SVGEGT. V lost 2 bases and J lost 0, with 13 bases in between. The chain's CDR3 is CASSYPLDSMNTEAFF. The CDR3 nucleotides read TGTGCCAGCAGTTACCCGTTGGACTCTATGAACACTGAAGCTTTCTTT.

This clone was counted a single time. The V call is TRBV7-9, the J call TRBJ2-7; D perhaps matches TRBD2 (7 bases). This CDR3 contains 15 residues. The V gene lost 5 bases and the J gene lost 4 bases, with 18 bases spanning the gap. Germline CDR1 reads SEHNR; CDR2 reads FQNEAQ (reference sequence). The CDR3 DNA sequence: TGTGCCAGCAGCGACAAAGGGAGGGGGGCGTACGAGCAGTACTTC. This codes for CASSDKGRGAYEQYF.

The chain combines TRBV29-1 with TRBJ1-1; a weak D match, TRBD1 (6 bases). The V gene lost 6 bases and the J gene lost 2 bases, with 16 bases spanning the gap. CDR1 is SQVTM, CDR2 ANQGSEA, per germline. CDR3 size: 14 residues. The CDR3 is CSVVGGASNTEAFF. In nucleotides, the CDR3 is TGCAGCGTGGTTGGGGGGGCTAGTAACACTGAAGCTTTCTTT.

The chain is built from TRBV14 and TRBJ1-2; D remains unclear. V lost 1 base, J lost 7 bases, and 22 bases lay in between. The CDR3 is made up of 17 amino acids. The V gene's germline CDR1 is SGHDN and CDR2 FVKESK. Here the CDR3 DNA reads TGTGCCAGCAGCCAAGGAGTGCAAGGAGAGGAAAGACGTGGCTACACCTTC. Amino acid sequence: CASSQGVQGEERRGYTF. Looking up the rest from reference TRBV14 and TRBJ1-2 gives the full variable domain: EAGVTQFPSHSVIEKGQTVTLRCDPISGHDNLYWYRRVMGKEIKFLLHFVKESKQDESGMPNNRFLAERTGGTYSTLKVQPAELEDSGVYFCASSQGVQGEERRGYTFGSGTRLTVV.

This chain uses TRBV29-1 with TRBJ1-3; 7 bases line up with TRBD1. The CDR3 has 13 amino acids. The V gene end was trimmed by 5 bases and the J gene end by 1 base; junction bases not matched to a gene: 2. Germline loops: CDR1 SQVTM, CDR2 ANQGSEA. The CDR3 reads CSVSTGSGNTIYF. CDR3 nucleotide sequence: TGCAGCGTTTCGACAGGGTCTGGAAACACCATATATTTT.

The genes are TRBV9 and TRBJ1-2; 9 bases line up with TRBD1. The V and J ends lost 4 bases and 5 bases, in that order; junction bases with no gene match: 6. CDR3 length: 14 amino acids. The V gene's germline CDR1 is SGDLS and CDR2 YYNGEE. CDR3 region: CASSPRDRDYGYTF. As DNA, the CDR3 is TGTGCCAGCAGCCCACGGGACAGGGATTATGGCTACACCTTC.

This chain uses TRBV6-4 with TRBJ1-2; 9 positions agree with TRBD1. The V and J ends lost 0 bases and 4 bases, in that order; junction bases with no gene match: 15. The CDR3 consists of 19 residues. CDR1 and CDR2 (germline): MRHNA, SNTAGT. The CDR3 is CASSDSSLGQGQRSYGYTF. Here the CDR3 DNA reads TGTGCCAGCAGTGACTCGAGTCTGGGACAGGGCCAACGGAGCTATGGCTACACCTTC.

The chain couples TRBV6-5 to TRBJ1-4; 8 bases fit TRBD1. Germline lookup yields CDR1 MNHEY and CDR2 SVGAGI. This CDR3 has 15 amino acids. V was pared by 0 bases and J by 7 bases, with 4 bases of the junction left unmatched. DNA of the CDR3: TGTGCCAGCAGTTACTCTCGGACAGGGACTGAAAAACTGTTTTTT. This sequence encodes CASSYSRTGTEKLFF.

This clone has only one observation. The rearrangement links TRBV28 to TRBJ2-5; D is ambiguous. Per the germline V gene, CDR1 is MDHEN and CDR2 is SYDVKM. V was clipped by 2 bases and J by 4 bases, with 11 bases between them. The CDR3 totals 14 residues. The CDR3: CASSLSLPPETQYF. CDR3 nucleotide sequence: TGTGCCAGCAGTTTAAGCTTGCCCCCAGAGACCCAGTACTTC.

J is TRBJ2-5 and V is TRBV5-1, with D perhaps TRBD2 (6 bases). In germline, CDR1 is SGHRS, CDR2 YFSETQ. This CDR3 contains 17 residues. V lost 0 bases, J lost 1 base, and 16 bases lay in between. CDR3 nucleotides: TGCGCCAGCAGCTTGGACACCGGCCCCGGGAGCCAAGAGACCCAGTACTTC. It is translated as CASSLDTGPGSQETQYF.

This chain connects TRBV3-1 (or the pseudogene TRBV3-2) to TRBJ1-2; D is unclear. The CDR3 covers 14 residues. Germline V gives CDR1 LGHDT, CDR2 YNNKEL (reference sequence). Trimming took 0 bases from V and 6 from J, leaving 11 bases between them. CDR3 in DNA: TGTGCCAGCAGCCAAGATCTGAGGGTTAATGGCTACACCTTC. It specifies CASSQDLRVNGYTF.

The gene calls are TRBV5-1 and TRBJ2-3; 9 bases align to TRBD1. There are 14 residues in the CDR3. The germline gives CDR1 SGHRS, CDR2 YFSETQ. The V gene end was trimmed by 4 bases and the J gene end by 3 bases; junction bases not matched to a gene: 3. The CDR3 DNA reads as TGCGCCAGCAGCGCGACAGGGGGTACAGATACGCAGTATTTT. It encodes CASSATGGTDTQYF. The full variable domain, in which reference TRBV5-1 and TRBJ2-3 provide the parts outside the CDR3, is KAGVTQTPRYLIKTRGQQVTLSCSPISGHRSVSWYQQTPGQGLQFLFEYFSETQRNKGNFPGRFSGRQFSNSRSEMNVSTLELGDSALYLCASSATGGTDTQYFGPGTRLTVL.

This chain connects TRBV2 to TRBJ1-2; no reliable D call. CDR1 is SNHLY, CDR2 FYNNEI, per germline. V lost 7 bases and J 4 bases, leaving 13 bases between the germline ends. The CDR3 totals 13 residues. In DNA form, the CDR3 reads TGTGCCAGCATTAGAATCTCGCGCTATGGCTACACCTTC. Translation gives CASIRISRYGYTF.

V and J are TRBV7-6 and TRBJ2-5; 13 bases fit TRBD2. J was trimmed by 2 bases and V by 4 bases; bases with no gene match: 1. Germline CDR1 and CDR2: SGHVS and FNYEAQ. The CDR3 contains 15 residues. The CDR3 DNA sequence: TGTGCCAGCAGCTCGGGACTAGCGGGGCAAGAGACCCAGTACTTC. Its translation is CASSSGLAGQETQYF.

A note on this clone: Other nucleotide sequences in the sample specify the same CDR3. The V call is TRBV2, the J call TRBJ2-3; the match to TRBD2 covers 7 bases. The CDR3 has 13 residues. The germline V gene has CDR1 SNHLY and CDR2 FYNNEI. Unmatched junction bases numbered 3, after V lost 9 bases and J lost 0 bases. As DNA, the CDR3 is TGTGCCAGGGGGGGGGTAAGCACAGATACGCAGTATTTT. Amino acids: CARGGVSTDTQYF.

V usage is TRBV5-6 and J usage is TRBJ1-2; the D gene is possibly TRBD1 (6 bases). Trimming removed 4 bases at V and 3 bases at J, with 13 bases between. CDR1 is SGHDT, CDR2 YYEEEE, per germline. The CDR3 covers 14 residues. The CDR3 DNA follows: TGTGCCAGCAGCCGAGGGGGGGCCCACTATGGCTACACCTTC. Translated, it gives CASSRGGAHYGYTF.

This chain joins TRBV28 and TRBJ2-7, with D tentatively TRBD1 (5 bases). CDR1 MDHEN and CDR2 SYDVKM come from the germline V gene. Trimming took 2 bases from V and 3 from J, leaving 11 bases between them. The CDR3 totals 14 residues. The CDR3: CASSLSRAGYEQYF. The CDR3 DNA sequence: TGTGCCAGCAGTTTAAGCAGGGCTGGCTACGAGCAGTACTTC.

V is TRBV11-2 and J is TRBJ1-3; TRBD1 is a possible D gene (5 bases). The V and J ends lost 3 bases and 0 bases respectively, with 6 bases between them. Germline V CDR1 and CDR2: SGHAT, FQNNGV. The CDR3 extends over 14 amino acids. In nucleotides, the CDR3 is TGTGCCAGCAGCTTCAGGGACTCTGGAAACACCATATATTTT. As protein: CASSFRDSGNTIYF.

This clone has just a few counts. The chain couples TRBV27 to TRBJ1-5, with D possibly being TRBD1 (5 bases). The CDR3 totals 15 residues. Germline lookup yields CDR1 MNHEY and CDR2 SMNVEV (reference sequence). The V end lost 6 bases, the J end lost 6 bases, and 18 bases lay between the germline ends. The chain's CDR3 is CASSPGQLGVQPQHF. The CDR3 nucleotides read TGTGCCAGCAGCCCTGGACAATTAGGGGTTCAGCCCCAGCATTTT.

The V and J genes are TRBV5-4 and TRBJ1-2; maybe TRBD1 (6 bases). Trimming stripped 3 bases from V and 0 bases from J, with 12 bases between. The CDR3 covers 15 residues. Looked up from germline, CDR1 is SGHNT and CDR2 is YYREEE (reference sequence). The CDR3: CASSSPQGTNYGYTF. CDR3 DNA sequence: TGTGCCAGCAGCTCCCCACAGGGAACTAACTATGGCTACACCTTC.

V gene TRBV29-1 combines with J gene TRBJ2-3; 7 nucleotides line up with TRBD1. The germline CDR1 and CDR2 sequences are SQVTM and ANQGSEA. The CDR3 extends over 14 amino acids. Trimming at V came to 1 base and at J to 0 bases, leaving 1 base not matched to a gene. CDR3 sequence (DNA): TGCAGCGTTGAAGGGACAGGTAGCACAGATACGCAGTATTTT. Its translation: CSVEGTGSTDTQYF.

The rearrangement uses TRBV7-3 and TRBJ1-1; weak D call: TRBD1 (5 bases). This CDR3 has 14 amino acids. Germline CDR1 is SGHTA and CDR2 is FQGTGA. The ends were cut back, 5 bases at V and 3 bases at J, with 13 bases in the middle. CDR3 in amino acids: CASSPAGQDTEAFF. In DNA, the CDR3 is TGTGCCAGCAGCCCCGCAGGGCAAGACACTGAAGCTTTCTTT.

This chain joins TRBV19 and TRBJ2-1, with 9 positions matching TRBD1. The V and J ends lost 5 bases and 6 bases, in that order; junction bases with no gene match: 8. The CDR3 is made up of 15 amino acids. Germline lookup yields CDR1 LNHDA and CDR2 SQIVND (reference sequence). Here the CDR3 reads CASSRDRGGLNEQFF. CDR3 DNA: TGTGCCAGTAGTCGTGACAGGGGGGGCCTCAATGAGCAGTTCTTC.

The V call is TRBV7-8, the J call TRBJ2-2; tentative D call: TRBD2 (7 bases). The V end lost 5 bases, the J end lost 1 base, and 17 bases lay between the germline ends. Germline V gives CDR1 SGHVS, CDR2 FQNEAQ. The CDR3 has 17 amino acids. CDR3 sequence reads: CASSPRSGGLNTGELFF. The CDR3 region has the DNA TGTGCCAGCAGCCCCCGTTCGGGGGGCCTGAACACCGGGGAGCTGTTTTTT.

The CDR3 coding sequence is TGTGCCAGTATTAAGGGGGCCGACTATAGCAATCAGCCCCAGCATTTT. It specifies CASIKGADYSNQPQHF. V gene TRBV19 combines with J gene TRBJ1-5, with TRBD1 identical over 7 bases. CDR3 size: 16 residues. Germline lookup yields CDR1 LNHDA and CDR2 SQIVND (reference sequence). V lost 7 bases and J lost 0; bases outside the gene matches: 9.

V gene TRBV27 combines with J gene TRBJ2-3, with 7 bases lining up with TRBD2. Trimming removed 6 bases from V and 0 bases from J; junction bases left unmatched: 9. Germline CDR1 reads MNHEY; CDR2 reads SMNVEV (reference sequence). This CDR3 is built from 16 residues. DNA for the CDR3: TGTGCCAGCAGCCTATTCAGCGGGGTAAGCACAGATACGCAGTATTTT. Protein sequence: CASSLFSGVSTDTQYF.

This chain uses TRBV5-8 with TRBJ2-2; TRBD2 agrees at 10 bases. J lost 2 bases, V lost 0 bases, and 7 bases had no gene match. The germline gives CDR1 SGHTS, CDR2 YDEGEE. This CDR3 has 18 amino acids. The CDR3 DNA sequence: TGTGCCAGCAGCTTGGGGACTAGCGGTGAAATTAACACCGGGGAGCTGTTTTTT. It translates to CASSLGTSGEINTGELFF. The full variable domain, its missing parts supplied by reference TRBV5-8 and TRBJ2-2, is EAGVTQSPTHLIKTRGQQATLRCSPISGHTSVYWYQQALGLGLQFLLWYDEGEERNRGNFPPRFSGRQFPNYSSELNVNALELEDSALYLCASSLGTSGEINTGELFFGEGSRLTVL.

This chain connects TRBV5-1 to TRBJ2-1, with 11 bases fitting TRBD2. V was clipped by 0 bases and J by 7 bases; unmatched bases: 9. The CDR3 length is 17 residues. Germline lookup yields CDR1 SGHRS and CDR2 YFSETQ. Written as DNA, the CDR3 is TGCGCCAGCAGCTTGGTGCAGGGACTAGCGGCTTTTAATGAGCAGTTCTTC. Amino acids: CASSLVQGLAAFNEQFF.